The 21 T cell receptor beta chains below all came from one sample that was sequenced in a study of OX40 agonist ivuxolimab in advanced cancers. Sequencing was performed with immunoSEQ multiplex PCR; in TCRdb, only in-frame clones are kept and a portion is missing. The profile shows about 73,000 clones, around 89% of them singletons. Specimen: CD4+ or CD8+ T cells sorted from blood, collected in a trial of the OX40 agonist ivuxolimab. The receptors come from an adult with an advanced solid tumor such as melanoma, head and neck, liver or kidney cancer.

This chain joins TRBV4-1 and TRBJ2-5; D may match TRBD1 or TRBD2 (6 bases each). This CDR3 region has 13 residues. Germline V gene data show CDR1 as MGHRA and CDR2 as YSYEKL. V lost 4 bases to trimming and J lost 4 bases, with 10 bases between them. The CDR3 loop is CASSLQGGETQYF. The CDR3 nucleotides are TGCGCCAGCAGCCTACAGGGAGGAGAGACCCAGTACTTC.

The CDR3 DNA is TGTGCCAGTAGTACGCTTATCACCGGGGAGCTGTTTTTT. This encodes CASSTLITGELFF. The chain has TRBV19 and TRBJ2-2; D unclear. Germline V lookup: CDR1 LNHDA, CDR2 SQIVND (reference sequence). CDR3 length: 13 residues. Deletions cut 4 bases from V and 4 bases from J, with 7 bases between.

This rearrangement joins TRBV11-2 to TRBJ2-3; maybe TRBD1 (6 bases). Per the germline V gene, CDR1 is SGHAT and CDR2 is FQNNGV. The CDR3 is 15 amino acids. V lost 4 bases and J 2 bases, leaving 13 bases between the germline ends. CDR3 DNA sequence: TGTGCCAGCAGCTCAACAGGGCTATCCACAGATACGCAGTATTTT. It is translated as CASSSTGLSTDTQYF.

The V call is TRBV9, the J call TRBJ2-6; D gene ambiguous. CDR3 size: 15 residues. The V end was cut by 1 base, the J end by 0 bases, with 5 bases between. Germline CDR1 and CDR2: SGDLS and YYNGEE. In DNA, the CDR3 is TGTGCCAGCAGCGTAAAGGGCTCTGGGGCCAACGTCCTGACTTTC. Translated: CASSVKGSGANVLTF.

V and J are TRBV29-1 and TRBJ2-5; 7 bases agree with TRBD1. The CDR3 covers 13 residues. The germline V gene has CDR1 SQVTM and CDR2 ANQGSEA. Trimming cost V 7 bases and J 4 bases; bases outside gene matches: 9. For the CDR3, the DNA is TGCAGCGCTGGGTCAGCAGGGGGAGAGACCCAGTACTTC. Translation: CSAGSAGGETQYF.

The CDR3, as DNA: TGCGCCAGCAGCACCCGGACACCGCCGGGCGAGCAGTACTTC. Translating it yields CASSTRTPPGEQYF. V gene TRBV5-1 combines with J gene TRBJ2-7; maybe TRBD1 (5 bases). V lost 4 bases to trimming and J lost 6 bases, with 17 bases between them. The CDR3 is 14 amino acids. CDR1 and CDR2 (germline): SGHRS, YFSETQ. Full variable domain (remainder filled in from reference TRBV5-1 and TRBJ2-7): KAGVTQTPRYLIKTRGQQVTLSCSPISGHRSVSWYQQTPGQGLQFLFEYFSETQRNKGNFPGRFSGRQFSNSRSEMNVSTLELGDSALYLCASSTRTPPGEQYFGPGTRLTVT.

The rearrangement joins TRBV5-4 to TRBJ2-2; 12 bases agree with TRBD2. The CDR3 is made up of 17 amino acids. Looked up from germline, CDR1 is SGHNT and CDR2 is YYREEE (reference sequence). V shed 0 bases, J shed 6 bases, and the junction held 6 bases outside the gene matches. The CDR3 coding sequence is TGTGCCAGCAGCTTGGAGTCGCTAGCGGGAGGGCCCGGGGAGCTGTTTTTT. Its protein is CASSLESLAGGPGELFF.

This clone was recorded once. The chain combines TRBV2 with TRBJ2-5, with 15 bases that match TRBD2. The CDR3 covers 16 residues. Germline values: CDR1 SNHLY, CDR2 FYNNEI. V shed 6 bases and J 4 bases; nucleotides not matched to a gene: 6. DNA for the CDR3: TGTGCCAGCAGCCTCGGACTAGCGGGAGGGCGAGAGACCCAGTACTTC. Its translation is CASSLGLAGGRETQYF.

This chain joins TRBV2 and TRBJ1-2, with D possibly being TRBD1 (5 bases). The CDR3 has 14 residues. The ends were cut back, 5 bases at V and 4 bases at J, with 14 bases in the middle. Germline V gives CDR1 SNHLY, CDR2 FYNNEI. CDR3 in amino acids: CASSPEGLSYGYTF. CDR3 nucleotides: TGTGCCAGCAGTCCGGAGGGGTTAAGCTATGGCTACACCTTC. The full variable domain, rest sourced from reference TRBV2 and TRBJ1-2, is EPEVTQTPSHQVTQMGQEVILRCVPISNHLYFYWYRQILGQKVEFLVSFYNNEISEKSEIFDDQFSVERPDGSNFTLKIRSTKLEDSAMYFCASSPEGLSYGYTFGSGTRLTVV.

CDR3 nucleotide sequence: TGTGCCAGCAGAGAGACAGGGGTGATCACAGATACGCAGTATTTT. It codes for CASRETGVITDTQYF. J is TRBJ2-3 and V is TRBV2; 8 bases match TRBD1. This CDR3 comprises 15 residues. CDR1 is SNHLY and CDR2 is FYNNEI in the germline V gene. After removal of 6 bases from V and 2 bases from J, the junction contained 7 bases not matched to a gene.

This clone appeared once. CDR3 nucleotide sequence: TGTGCCAGCAGTTTTACGGCAGTCTCTGGGGCCAACGTCCTGACTTTC. It is translated as CASSFTAVSGANVLTF. V is TRBV28 and J is TRBJ2-6; no clear D. Germline V gives CDR1 MDHEN, CDR2 SYDVKM. There are 16 residues in the CDR3. The germline V and J ends were trimmed by 3 bases and 0 bases, with 9 bases remaining between them. The full variable domain, completed using reference TRBV28 and TRBJ2-6, is DVKVTQSSRYLVKRTGEKVFLECVQDMDHENMFWYRQDPGLGLRLIYFSYDVKMKEKGDIPEGYSVSREKKERFSLILESASTNQTSMYLCASSFTAVSGANVLTFGAGSRLTVL.

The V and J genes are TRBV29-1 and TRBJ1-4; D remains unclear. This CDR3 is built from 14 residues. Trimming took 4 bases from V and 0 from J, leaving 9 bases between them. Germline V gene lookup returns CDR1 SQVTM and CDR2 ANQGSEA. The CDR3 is CSVALGATNEKLFF. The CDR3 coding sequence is TGCAGCGTTGCCCTCGGGGCAACTAATGAAAAACTGTTTTTT.

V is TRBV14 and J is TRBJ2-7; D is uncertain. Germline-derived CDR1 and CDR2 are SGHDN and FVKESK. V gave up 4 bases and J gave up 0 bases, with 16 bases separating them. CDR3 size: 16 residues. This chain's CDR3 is CASSPQVGQHSYEQYF. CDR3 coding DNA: TGTGCCAGCAGCCCCCAAGTTGGGCAGCACTCCTACGAGCAGTACTTC.

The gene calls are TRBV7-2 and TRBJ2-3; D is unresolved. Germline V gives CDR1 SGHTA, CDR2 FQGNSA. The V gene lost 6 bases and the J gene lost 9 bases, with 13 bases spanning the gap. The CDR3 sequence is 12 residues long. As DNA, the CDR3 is TGTGCCAGCAGTTATTACCGAGGCACGCAGTATTTT. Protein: CASSYYRGTQYF.

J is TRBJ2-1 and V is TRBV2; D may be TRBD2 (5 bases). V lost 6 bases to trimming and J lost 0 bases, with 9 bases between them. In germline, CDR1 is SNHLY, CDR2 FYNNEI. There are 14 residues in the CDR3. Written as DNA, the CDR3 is TGTGCCAGCAGACCTCGGGGCTCCTACAATGAGCAGTTCTTC. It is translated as CASRPRGSYNEQFF. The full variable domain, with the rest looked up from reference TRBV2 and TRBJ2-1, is EPEVTQTPSHQVTQMGQEVILRCVPISNHLYFYWYRQILGQKVEFLVSFYNNEISEKSEIFDDQFSVERPDGSNFTLKIRSTKLEDSAMYFCASRPRGSYNEQFFGPGTRLTVL.

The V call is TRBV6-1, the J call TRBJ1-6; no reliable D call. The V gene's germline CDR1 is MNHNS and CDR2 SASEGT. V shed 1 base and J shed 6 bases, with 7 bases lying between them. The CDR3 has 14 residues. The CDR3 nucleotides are TGTGCCAGCAGTGAAGGAGTCGGTAATTCACCCCTCCACTTT. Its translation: CASSEGVGNSPLHF.

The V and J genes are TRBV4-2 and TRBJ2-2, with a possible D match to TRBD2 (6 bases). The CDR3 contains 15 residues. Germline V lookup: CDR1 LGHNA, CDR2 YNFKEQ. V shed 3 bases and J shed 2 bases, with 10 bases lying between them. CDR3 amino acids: CASSQPGLNTGELFF. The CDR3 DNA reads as TGTGCCAGCAGCCAGCCGGGACTTAACACCGGGGAGCTGTTTTTT.

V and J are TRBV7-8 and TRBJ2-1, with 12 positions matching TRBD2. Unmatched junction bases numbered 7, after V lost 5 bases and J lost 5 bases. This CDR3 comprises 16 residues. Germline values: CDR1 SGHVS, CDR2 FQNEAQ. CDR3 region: CASSVLAGGPHNEQFF. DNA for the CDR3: TGTGCCAGCAGCGTTCTAGCGGGAGGGCCTCACAATGAGCAGTTCTTC.

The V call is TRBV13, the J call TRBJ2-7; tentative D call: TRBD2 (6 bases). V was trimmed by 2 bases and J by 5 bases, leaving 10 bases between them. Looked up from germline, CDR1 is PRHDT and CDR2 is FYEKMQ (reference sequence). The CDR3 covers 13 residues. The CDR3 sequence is CASSLRGSNEQYF. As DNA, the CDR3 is TGTGCCAGCAGCTTACGGGGGAGTAACGAGCAGTACTTC.

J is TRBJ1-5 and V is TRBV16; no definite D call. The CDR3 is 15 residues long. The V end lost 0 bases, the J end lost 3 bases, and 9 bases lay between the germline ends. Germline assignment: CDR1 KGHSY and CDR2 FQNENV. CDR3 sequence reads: CASSQSSGNNQPQHF. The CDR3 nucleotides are TGTGCCAGCAGCCAATCGTCGGGGAACAATCAGCCCCAGCATTTT.

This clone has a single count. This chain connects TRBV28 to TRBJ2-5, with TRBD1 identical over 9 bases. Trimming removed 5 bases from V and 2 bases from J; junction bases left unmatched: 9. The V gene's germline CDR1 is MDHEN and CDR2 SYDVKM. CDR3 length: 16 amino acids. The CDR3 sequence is CASSTLGQGKQETQYF. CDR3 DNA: TGTGCCAGCAGTACCTTGGGACAGGGCAAACAAGAGACCCAGTACTTC. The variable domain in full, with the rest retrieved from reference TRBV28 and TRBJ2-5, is DVKVTQSSRYLVKRTGEKVFLECVQDMDHENMFWYRQDPGLGLRLIYFSYDVKMKEKGDIPEGYSVSREKKERFSLILESASTNQTSMYLCASSTLGQGKQETQYFGPGTRLLVL.